The rows below give T cell receptor beta chains drawn from one sample of a study of neurological immune-mediated disorders. TCRdb independently ran MiXCR on the 5' RACE reads; one entry per CDR3 protein. The sample lists more than 50,000 distinct CDR3 sequences, about 10% occurring once. Source material: PBMCs. These receptors were collected from a man in his 60s in good health. The CDR3 runs from the conserved cysteine through the conserved F or W. Each record gives: clone size, V gene, D gene, J gene, CDR3 DNA, CDR3 protein. The D gene is left open where the match is weak. Size is stated for part of the rows, as once, few or many counts, or as a class when the clone is expanded.

many,TRBV20-1,.,TRBJ2-3,TGCAGTGCTAGAGCGGCAGATACGCAGTATTTT,CSARAADTQYF
many,TRBV20-1,.,TRBJ1-5,TGCAGTGCCCCACCAAGCGGAAGGAATCAGCCCCAGCATTTT,CSAPPSGRNQPQHF
many,TRBV7-2,.,TRBJ2-5,TGTGCCAGCAGACCCCGGGGACCACAAGAGACCCAGTACTTC,CASRPRGPQETQYF
many,TRBV5-1,TRBD2,TRBJ2-1,TGCGCCAGCAGCTTGCGGATAGCGGGAGCTGAGCAGTTCTTC,CASSLRIAGAEQFF
few,TRBV19,.,TRBJ2-3,TGTGCCAGTAACCGAGGTGGAACGGCAGATACGCAGTATTTT,CASNRGGTADTQYF
many,TRBV12-3/TRBV12-4,.,TRBJ2-7,TGTGCCAGCAGCCTCCCAGGGACCGGCGGCCACGAGCAGTACTTC,CASSLPGTGGHEQYF
many,TRBV5-1,TRBD1,TRBJ1-4,TGCGCCAGCAGCTTGGGATTAGACAGGGCTGAAAAACTGTTTTTT,CASSLGLDRAEKLFF
many,TRBV5-1,TRBD1,TRBJ1-6,TGCGCCAGCAGTTCAGGACAGGGGACACCCCTCCACTTT,CASSSGQGTPLHF
.,TRBV20-1,.,TRBJ2-7,TGCAGTGCTTTCCCTAGCACCTACGAGCAGTACTTC,CSAFPSTYEQYF
.,TRBV7-2,.,TRBJ1-1,TGTGTCAGCATCCCGGGAAACGATTACACTGAAGCTTTCTTT,CVSIPGNDYTEAFF
many,TRBV3-1,TRBD2,TRBJ2-4,TGTGCCAGCAGCCAAGATCCGGGACTAGCGGGGAAAAACATTCAGTACTTC,CASSQDPGLAGKNIQYF
many,TRBV29-1,.,TRBJ2-5,TGCAGCGCCGGGGCCGGAAAAGAGACCCAGTACTTC,CSAGAGKETQYF
many,TRBV12-3/TRBV12-4,TRBD2,TRBJ2-1,TGTGCCAGCGGACTAGCGGGATACAATGAGCAGTTCTTC,CASGLAGYNEQFF
many,TRBV7-2,TRBD1,TRBJ1-5,TGTGCCAGCAGTCTGAGCCCATGGACAGGCTCATATAGCAATCAGCCCCAGCATTTT,CASSLSPWTGSYSNQPQHF
many,TRBV6-1,TRBD1,TRBJ2-5,TGTGCCAGCAGCGGGGACAGAGTACAAGAGACCCAGTACTTC,CASSGDRVQETQYF
many,TRBV29-1,.,TRBJ2-6,TGCAGCGTTGAAATTAACGCGTTCCCTAGCTCTGGGGCCAACGTCCTGACTTTC,CSVEINAFPSSGANVLTF
many,TRBV2,.,TRBJ1-1,TGTGCCAGCAGTGTAAGCCTGGCTGAAGCTTTCTTT,CASSVSLAEAFF
many,TRBV7-9,.,TRBJ2-7,TGTGCCAGCAGCCAGGTGGGCACCTACGAGCAGTACTTC,CASSQVGTYEQYF
many,TRBV14,.,TRBJ2-5,TGTGCCAGCTCCGAAGGGCTAAGCGGTCATTGGGAGACCCAGTACTTC,CASSEGLSGHWETQYF
.,TRBV27,.,TRBJ2-3,TGTGACAGCAGTTTATCGGAGAGGTTCACAGATAAGCAGTATTTT,CDSSLSERFTDKQYF
many,TRBV9,.,TRBJ2-1,TGTGCCAGCAGCGTAGCGTTCGAAGGGGGGTACAATGAGCAGTTCTTC,CASSVAFEGGYNEQFF
many,TRBV29-1,.,TRBJ1-4,TGCAGCTGCTCGGCAGGGAGGGAAAAACTGTTTTTT,CSCSAGREKLFF
many,TRBV5-5,TRBD1,TRBJ1-4,TGTGCCAGCAGCTTCGGACAGGTGATACCTCGGAGTTGGGAAACGCCCCGTGAAAAACTGTTTTTT,CASSFGQVIPRSWETPREKLFF
many,TRBV6-5,.,TRBJ2-7,TGTGCCAGCAAACGCGGGTCCGAGCAGTACTTC,CASKRGSEQYF
many,TRBV7-9,.,TRBJ2-7,TGTGCCAGCAGCTTAAAGTTTTATGAACTCTCCTACGAGCAGTACTTC,CASSLKFYELSYEQYF
many,TRBV12-3/TRBV12-4,.,TRBJ2-7,TGTGCCAGCAGCGGACCTCAGCTGGTCTACGAGCAGTACTTC,CASSGPQLVYEQYF
few,TRBV5-1,TRBD2,TRBJ2-5,TGCGCCAGCGGCAACGGGACTAACCAAGAGACCCAGTACTTC,CASGNGTNQETQYF
.,TRBV5-3,TRBD1,TRBJ1-6,TGTGCCAGAAGCTTGGTGGCAGGGGGCTGTTCACCCCTCCACTTT,CARSLVAGGCSPLHF
many,TRBV18,TRBD1,TRBJ1-1,TGTGCCAGCTCACCGACAGGGGACACTGAAGCTTTCTTT,CASSPTGDTEAFF
many,TRBV7-9,TRBD2,TRBJ2-4,TGTGCCAGCAGTTTCGGAGCGGGGGAAAACATTCAGTACTTC,CASSFGAGENIQYF
many,TRBV15,.,TRBJ2-2,TGTGCCACCAGCATACGTGGGGACGGGGAGCTGTTTTTT,CATSIRGDGELFF
.,TRBV28,TRBD1,TRBJ2-5,TGTGCCAGCAGCACCCAAATACCCAGACAGGGAATTCTAAAAGAGACCCAGTACTTC,CASSTQIPRQGILKETQYF
few,TRBV9,.,TRBJ1-6,TGTGCCAGCAGCGTAGGCAGCAGCTCCTATAATTCACCCCTCCACTTT,CASSVGSSSYNSPLHF
many,TRBV9,.,TRBJ1-2,TGTGCCAGCAGCGGGACAGCCCTGGGCAACTATGGCTACACCTTC,CASSGTALGNYGYTF
.,TRBV5-5,.,TRBJ1-1,TGTGCCAGCAGCTCCCTTGGGGGGTTTGCTGAAGCTTTCTTT,CASSSLGGFAEAFF
many,TRBV12-3/TRBV12-4,.,TRBJ2-6,TGTGCCAGCAGTTTCGACCCGTCTGGGGCCAACGTCCTGACTTTC,CASSFDPSGANVLTF
.,TRBV29-1,.,TRBJ2-5,TGCAGCGTTCTGGGGGGTACCTGGATGGAGACCCAGTACTTC,CSVLGGTWMETQYF
many,TRBV6-6,.,TRBJ1-1,TGTGCCAGCAGTTACTCTGGAAGCGGGTGGACTGAAGCTTTCTTT,CASSYSGSGWTEAFF
many,TRBV7-2,.,TRBJ1-6,TGTGCCAGCAGCTTAGTCGTTTCGGGGGGCGCGAACAATTCACCCCTCCACTTT,CASSLVVSGGANNSPLHF
many,TRBV7-6,.,TRBJ2-2,TGTGCCAGCAGCCGCGATGACAGATACACCGGGGAGCTGTTTTTT,CASSRDDRYTGELFF
.,TRBV20-1,.,TRBJ1-4,TGCAGTGTTAAATGGACGGGTGAAAAACTGTTTTTT,CSVKWTGEKLFF
many,TRBV27,.,TRBJ2-7,TGTGCCAGCAGGGGATGGGGGCAGGAGGACGAGCAGTACTTC,CASRGWGQEDEQYF
many,TRBV20-1,.,TRBJ1-2,TGCAGTGCCACGACGAGTGGGGGCGCATCCTATGGCTACACCTTC,CSATTSGGASYGYTF
few,TRBV5-1,.,TRBJ1-5,TGCGCCAGCAGCCGTCCAGATAGCAATCAGCCCCAGCATTTT,CASSRPDSNQPQHF
medium-sized,TRBV7-9,.,TRBJ1-4,TGTGCCAGCAGACCGGCGGGAGGTGAAAAACTGTTTTTT,CASRPAGGEKLFF
many,TRBV25-1,TRBD2,TRBJ2-5,TGTGCCAGCAGTGAATGGGGAGCGGGGGGGAGGAAGACCCAGTACTTC,CASSEWGAGGRKTQYF
.,TRBV20-1,TRBD2,TRBJ2-1,TGCAGTGCTAACCCGGGACTAGCGGCTGCCAATGAGCAGTTCTTC,CSANPGLAAANEQFF
many,TRBV5-1,TRBD1,TRBJ1-3,TGCGCCAGCAGCCTACAGGGGGAAGGCGCCAACACCATATATTTT,CASSLQGEGANTIYF
many,TRBV20-1,.,TRBJ1-5,TGCAGTGCCACAAGCGGTAACAGGGTAGGCAATCAGCCCCAGCATTTT,CSATSGNRVGNQPQHF